This T cell receptor (beta chain) came from a study of T cells after yellow fever vaccination. The study's findings and limits: Across the CD4 and CD8 compartments, a small share of clonotypes was present in both.

CDR3 length: 18 residues. The germline CDR1 and CDR2 sequences are SGHTA and FQGNSA. V was clipped by 5 bases and J by 1 base; unmatched bases: 6. TCRdb passed the 5' RACE reads through MiXCR, listing each CDR3 protein once. The data show some 400,000 distinct CDR3 sequences, around 19% seen once. This clonotype showed up just a few times. Its specificity is not known. This sequence joins TRBV7-2 and TRBJ2-3, with 16 bases identical to TRBD2. The sequence was obtained from a man between 18 and 35 years old who received the YFV17D yellow fever vaccine. The input for sequencing was PBMCs, taken before the yellow fever booster vaccination. In DNA form, the CDR3 reads TGTGCCAGCAGCCTCGGGACTAGCGGGGGGGCGGGCACAGATACGCAGTATTTT. Amino acids: CASSLGTSGGAGTDTQYF.